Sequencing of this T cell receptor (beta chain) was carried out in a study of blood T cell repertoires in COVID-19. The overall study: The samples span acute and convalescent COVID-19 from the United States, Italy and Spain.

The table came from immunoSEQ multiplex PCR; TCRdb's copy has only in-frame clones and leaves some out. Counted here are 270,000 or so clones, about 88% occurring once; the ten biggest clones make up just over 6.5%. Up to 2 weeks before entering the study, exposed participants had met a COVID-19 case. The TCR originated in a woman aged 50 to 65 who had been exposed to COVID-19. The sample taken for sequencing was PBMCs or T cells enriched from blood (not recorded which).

CDR3 sequence reads: CASSNQGGNTEAFF. The CDR3 DNA is TGCGCCAGCAGCAACCAAGGGGGTAACACTGAAGCTTTCTTT. The chain uses TRBV5-1 and TRBJ1-1, with D perhaps matching TRBD1 (6 bases). Germline loops: CDR1 SGHRS, CDR2 YFSETQ. V gave up 4 bases and J gave up 2 bases, with 12 bases separating them. The CDR3 loop spans 14 amino acids.